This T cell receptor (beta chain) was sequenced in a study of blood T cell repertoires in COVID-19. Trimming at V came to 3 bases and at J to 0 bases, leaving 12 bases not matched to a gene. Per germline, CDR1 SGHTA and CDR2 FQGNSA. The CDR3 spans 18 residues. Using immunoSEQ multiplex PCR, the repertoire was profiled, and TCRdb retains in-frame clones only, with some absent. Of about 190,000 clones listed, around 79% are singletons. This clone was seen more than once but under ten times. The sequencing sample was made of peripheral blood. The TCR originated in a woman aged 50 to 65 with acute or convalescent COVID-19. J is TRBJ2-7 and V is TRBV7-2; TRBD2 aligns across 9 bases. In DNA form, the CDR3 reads TGTGCCAGCAGCTTGAGATACCCGAGTAGCGGGAGCTCCTACGAGCAGTACTTC. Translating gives CASSLRYPSSGSSYEQYF. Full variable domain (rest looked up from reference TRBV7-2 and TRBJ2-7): GAGVSQSPSNKVTEKGKDVELRCDPISGHTALYWYRQSLGQGLEFLIYFQGNSAPDKSGLPSDRFSAERTGGSVSTLTIQRTQQEDSAVYLCASSLRYPSSGSSYEQYFGPGTRLTVT.